Listed below are T cell receptor beta chains from one sample, sequenced in a study of blood T cells in healthy people across ages. A single record per CDR3 protein comes from TCRdb applying MiXCR to the 5' RACE reads. This repertoire shows roughly 1,700,000 distinct CDR3 sequences, roughly 30% found once; its top ten account for 7.7%. Source material: blood. These TCRs come from a woman in her 30s in good health. The CDR3 runs from the conserved cysteine through the conserved F or W. The D gene is left open where the match is weak. Size tells how often a clone was seen (once, few, many) or the class of an expanded clone, and some rows leave it out.

d_call: NA
j_call: TRBJ2-5
clone_size: NA
v_call: TRBV29-1
cdr3_nt: TGCAGCGTTGAGTCCCAGCCGGGGGCCCAGTACTTC
cdr3_aa: CSVESQPGAQYF

d_call: NA
j_call: TRBJ1-1
clone_size: NA
v_call: TRBV7-3
cdr3_nt: TGTGCCAGCAGCTCAAAACCCCAGGGGCAGGGCACTGAAGCTTTCTTT
cdr3_aa: CASSSKPQGQGTEAFF

d_call: TRBD2
j_call: TRBJ2-7
clone_size: NA
v_call: TRBV20-1
cdr3_nt: TGCAGTGCTAGAGATCCGGGCGGGAGTAACTACGAGCAGTACTTC
cdr3_aa: CSARDPGGSNYEQYF

d_call: NA
j_call: TRBJ2-2
clone_size: NA
v_call: TRBV6-5
cdr3_nt: TGTGCCAGCAGGGAGGGGCCGAGATACACCGGGGAGCTGTTTTTT
cdr3_aa: CASREGPRYTGELFF

d_call: TRBD1
j_call: TRBJ2-3
clone_size: NA
v_call: TRBV11-3
cdr3_nt: TGTGCCAGCAGCTGGGGACAGGGGGCGAGAGATACGCAGTATTTT
cdr3_aa: CASSWGQGARDTQYF

d_call: NA
j_call: TRBJ2-5
clone_size: many
v_call: TRBV11-2
cdr3_nt: TGTGCCAGCAGCTCTGACCCTTCCGGGACCCAGTACTTC
cdr3_aa: CASSSDPSGTQYF

d_call: TRBD1
j_call: TRBJ2-6
clone_size: NA
v_call: TRBV25-1
cdr3_nt: TGTGCCAGTGGACAGGGGAGCTCTGGGGCCAACGTCCTGACTTTC
cdr3_aa: CASGQGSSGANVLTF

d_call: NA
j_call: TRBJ2-1
clone_size: few
v_call: TRBV15
cdr3_nt: TGTGCCACCAGCACCGGGCCTTACTACAATGAGCAGTTCTTC
cdr3_aa: CATSTGPYYNEQFF

d_call: NA
j_call: TRBJ2-1
clone_size: NA
v_call: TRBV29-1
cdr3_nt: TGCAGCGCCTTGAGGAGCTCCTACAATGAGCAGTTCTTC
cdr3_aa: CSALRSSYNEQFF

d_call: TRBD2
j_call: TRBJ2-7
clone_size: NA
v_call: TRBV20-1
cdr3_nt: TGCAGTGCTAGGACTAGCTCTTCCTCCTACGAGCAGTACTTC
cdr3_aa: CSARTSSSSYEQYF

d_call: NA
j_call: TRBJ1-6
clone_size: few
v_call: TRBV12-3/TRBV12-4
cdr3_nt: TGTGCCAGCAGTTATGTGGCACTCGATAATTCACCCCTCCACTTT
cdr3_aa: CASSYVALDNSPLHF

d_call: TRBD2
j_call: TRBJ2-3
clone_size: many
v_call: TRBV7-9
cdr3_nt: TGTGCCAGCAGCCTTAGCGGGCCTACAGATACGCAGTATTTT
cdr3_aa: CASSLSGPTDTQYF

d_call: TRBD2
j_call: TRBJ2-1
clone_size: few
v_call: TRBV20-1
cdr3_nt: TGCAGTGCTAGATCTCCTTTTGCGCGGGAGAATGAGCAGTTCTTC
cdr3_aa: CSARSPFARENEQFF

d_call: TRBD2
j_call: TRBJ2-5
clone_size: NA
v_call: TRBV7-9
cdr3_nt: TGTGCCAGCAGTACGGGACTAGCGGGAGCTGGTGAGACCCAGTACTTC
cdr3_aa: CASSTGLAGAGETQYF

d_call: TRBD2
j_call: TRBJ2-5
clone_size: NA
v_call: TRBV15
cdr3_nt: TGTGCCACCAGAACGTCGAAGGGACTAGCGGGGCTACAAGAGACCCAGTACTTC
cdr3_aa: CATRTSKGLAGLQETQYF

d_call: NA
j_call: TRBJ1-5
clone_size: NA
v_call: TRBV20-1
cdr3_nt: TGCAGTGCTACCGGAGGGACTTCCGAGCCCCAGCATTTT
cdr3_aa: CSATGGTSEPQHF

d_call: TRBD2
j_call: TRBJ2-3
clone_size: few
v_call: TRBV12-3/TRBV12-4
cdr3_nt: TGTGCCAGCATTAAGCGGGGAGGTTCAGATACGCAGTATTTT
cdr3_aa: CASIKRGGSDTQYF

d_call: NA
j_call: TRBJ2-7
clone_size: many
v_call: TRBV20-1
cdr3_nt: TGCAGTGCTAGAGATCGTGAGCTAGCCTCCTACGAGCAGTACTTC
cdr3_aa: CSARDRELASYEQYF

d_call: NA
j_call: TRBJ1-2
clone_size: NA
v_call: TRBV12-5
cdr3_nt: TGTGCTAGTGGCGATCGCGGGCCGGGCGCTAACTATGGCTACACCTTC
cdr3_aa: CASGDRGPGANYGYTF

d_call: NA
j_call: TRBJ2-7
clone_size: NA
v_call: TRBV2
cdr3_nt: TGTGCCAGCAGCCGGGGCCGGTCCTCCGAGCAGTACTTC
cdr3_aa: CASSRGRSSEQYF

d_call: NA
j_call: TRBJ2-1
clone_size: few
v_call: TRBV20-1
cdr3_nt: TGCAGTACTAGAGAACCCCCCGGGGAGCAGTTCTTC
cdr3_aa: CSTREPPGEQFF

d_call: TRBD2
j_call: TRBJ2-7
clone_size: many
v_call: TRBV7-2
cdr3_nt: TGTGCCAGCAGCATGACTAGCGGGAGACTCGACGAGCAGTACTTC
cdr3_aa: CASSMTSGRLDEQYF

d_call: TRBD1
j_call: TRBJ1-2
clone_size: once
v_call: TRBV10-3
cdr3_nt: TGTGCCAGCAGGGGACAGCCTAACTATGGCTACACCTTC
cdr3_aa: CASRGQPNYGYTF

d_call: TRBD1
j_call: TRBJ1-1
clone_size: NA
v_call: TRBV12-3/TRBV12-4
cdr3_nt: TGTGCCAGCAGAGGGACAGGGGGTGACACTGAAGCTTTCTTT
cdr3_aa: CASRGTGGDTEAFF

d_call: NA
j_call: TRBJ2-5
clone_size: NA
v_call: TRBV10-3
cdr3_nt: TGTGCCACGTGGGGATCCCAAGAGACCCAGTACTTC
cdr3_aa: CATWGSQETQYF